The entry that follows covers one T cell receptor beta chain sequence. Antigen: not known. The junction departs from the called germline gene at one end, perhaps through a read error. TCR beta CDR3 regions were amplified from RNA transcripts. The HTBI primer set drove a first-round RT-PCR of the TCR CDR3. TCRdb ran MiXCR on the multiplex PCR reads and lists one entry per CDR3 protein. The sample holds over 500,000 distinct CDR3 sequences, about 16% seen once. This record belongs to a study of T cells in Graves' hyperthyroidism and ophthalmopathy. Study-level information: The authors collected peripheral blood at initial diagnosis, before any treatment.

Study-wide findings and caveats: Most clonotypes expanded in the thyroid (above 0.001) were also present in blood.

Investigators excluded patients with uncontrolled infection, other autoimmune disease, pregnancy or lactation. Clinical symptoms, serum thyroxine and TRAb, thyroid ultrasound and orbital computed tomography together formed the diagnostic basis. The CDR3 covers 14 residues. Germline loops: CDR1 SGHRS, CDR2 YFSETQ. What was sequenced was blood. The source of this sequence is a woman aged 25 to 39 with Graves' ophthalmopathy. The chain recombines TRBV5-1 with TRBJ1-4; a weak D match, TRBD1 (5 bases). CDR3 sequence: CASSVSRGSEKLFF. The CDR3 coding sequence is TGTGCCAGCAGCGTCTCAAGGGGAAGTGAAAAACTGTTTTTT. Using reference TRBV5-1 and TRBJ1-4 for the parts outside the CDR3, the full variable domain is KAGVTQTPRYLIKTRGQQVTLSCSPISGHRSVSWYQQTPGQGLQFLFEYFSETQRNKGNFPGRFSGRQFSNSRSEMNVSTLELGDSALYLCASSVSRGSEKLFFGSGTQLSVL.